What follows are 15 T cell receptor beta chains derived from one specimen sequenced in a study of T cell repertoires in cytomegalovirus infection. MiXCR, run by TCRdb on the reads, gives a single entry per CDR3 protein. Altogether under 90,000 distinct CDR3 sequences are present, approximately 43% being singletons, with the ten largest covering 85% to 95%. These receptors' antigens are unknown. Material: CD8+ T cells from cultured PBMCs, obtained from culture after CMV antigen stimulation. The receptors stem from a human donor in good health (CMV status not recorded). Some clones in this sample may be carry-over from other donors' samples.

This chain links TRBV9 with TRBJ2-2; D may be TRBD2 (7 bases). From germline, CDR1 is SGDLS and CDR2 YYNGEE. Trimming left V 0 bases short and J 7 bases short, with 22 bases between. This CDR3 is built from 18 residues. Written as DNA, the CDR3 is TGTGCCAGCAGCGTAGAAGGGAGGGGGGGGCCCTCCGGCGGGGAGCTGTTTTTT. Translated: CASSVEGRGGPSGGELFF.

The rearrangement joins TRBV11-2 to TRBJ1-1; weak D call: TRBD1 (5 bases). Trimming shortened V by 5 bases and J by 10 bases, and 14 bases separated the two germline ends. Germline V gives CDR1 SGHAT, CDR2 FQNNGV. CDR3 length: 12 residues. The CDR3 protein is CASSQGKVGAFF. The CDR3 DNA sequence: TGTGCCAGCAGCCAGGGAAAGGTTGGAGCTTTCTTT.

The V call is TRBV27, the J call TRBJ1-2; no firm D call. CDR1 and CDR2 (germline): MNHEY, SMNVEV (reference sequence). CDR3 length equals 14 residues. The ends were cut back, 0 bases at V and 2 bases at J, with 7 bases in the middle. The CDR3 DNA reads as TGTGCCAGCAGTTTATCGGTGACGAACTATGGCTACACCTTC. Amino acids: CASSLSVTNYGYTF.

The chain combines TRBV12-3 or TRBV12-4 with TRBJ2-4, with 8 bases identical to TRBD2. The V segment lost 5 bases and the J segment 6 bases; nucleotides outside the gene matches: 6. The CDR3 covers 14 residues. The CDR3 loop reads CASSTGTRLNIQYF. The CDR3 DNA reads as TGTGCCAGCAGTACCGGGACTAGGTTAAACATTCAGTACTTC.

V usage is TRBV5-1 and J usage is TRBJ2-7, with 14 bases fitting TRBD2. Trimming at V came to 4 bases and at J to 1 base, leaving 10 bases not matched to a gene. Looked up from germline, CDR1 is SGHRS and CDR2 is YFSETQ. The CDR3 runs to 18 residues. The DNA of the CDR3 is TGCGCCAGCAGCCCCGGGACTAGCGGGAGATCTGGGTCCTACGAGCAGTACTTC. It specifies CASSPGTSGRSGSYEQYF.

The gene calls are TRBV29-1 and TRBJ1-2; D is uncertain. The germline V and J ends were trimmed by 7 bases and 4 bases, with 16 bases remaining between them. The CDR3 consists of 13 residues. Germline CDR1 and CDR2: SQVTM and ANQGSEA. CDR3 coding DNA: TGCAGCGCCCAAGGAGAGGACGGCTATGGCTACACCTTC. Protein sequence: CSAQGEDGYGYTF. Using reference TRBV29-1 and TRBJ1-2 for the parts outside the CDR3, the full variable domain is SAVISQKPSRDICQRGTSLTIQCQVDSQVTMMFWYRQQPGQSLTLIATANQGSEATYESGFVIDKFPISRPNLTFSTLTVSNMSPEDSSIYLCSAQGEDGYGYTFGSGTRLTVV.

This clonotype came up a few times. This chain links TRBV7-6 with TRBJ2-1; 11 positions match TRBD2. The CDR3 length is 17 residues. The germline gives CDR1 SGHVS, CDR2 FNYEAQ. V shed 2 bases and J 6 bases; nucleotides not matched to a gene: 9. CDR3 sequence: CASSLYTSGTSGNEQFF. CDR3 sequence (DNA): TGTGCCAGCAGCTTATACACCTCCGGGACTAGCGGCAATGAGCAGTTCTTC.

The chain employs TRBV7-9 and TRBJ1-1, with 11 bases that match TRBD1. Germline CDR1 and CDR2: SEHNR and FQNEAQ (reference sequence). The J segment lost 10 bases and the V segment lost 5 bases, leaving 3 bases of the junction unmatched. The CDR3 runs to 12 residues. DNA for the CDR3: TGTGCCAGCAGCGAGGGACAGGGGGGAGCTTTCTTT. It is translated as CASSEGQGGAFF.

This clonotype was counted at least ten times. The chain links TRBV7-9 to TRBJ2-5, with D possibly matching TRBD2 (6 bases). V was clipped by 0 bases and J by 5 bases, with 10 bases between them. This CDR3 region has 14 residues. Germline values: CDR1 SEHNR, CDR2 FQNEAQ (reference sequence). The CDR3 is CASSLAERGETQYF. In nucleotides, the CDR3 is TGTGCCAGCAGCTTAGCGGAACGGGGGGAGACCCAGTACTTC.

The genes are TRBV12-3 or TRBV12-4 and TRBJ2-7, with TRBD1 matching over 9 bases. The CDR3 is 16 residues long. J was trimmed by 2 bases and V by 6 bases; bases with no gene match: 11. CDR3 coding DNA: TGTGCCAGCAGCCCCCGTGCCGGGACAGGGACCTACGAGCAGTACTTC. Translation gives CASSPRAGTGTYEQYF.

This clonotype was detected a few times. V usage is TRBV7-6 and J usage is TRBJ2-2, with D unclear. Trimming left V 7 bases short and J 4 bases short, with 16 bases between. Looked up from germline, CDR1 is SGHVS and CDR2 is FNYEAQ. The CDR3 spans 15 residues. CDR3 nucleotides: TGTGCCAGCACCCCGTCGGGTCCTATCACCGGGGAGCTGTTTTTT. The encoded protein is CASTPSGPITGELFF.

The chain couples TRBV24-1 to TRBJ2-4; perhaps TRBD1 as D (5 bases). Trimming shortened V by 5 bases and J by 1 base, and 17 bases separated the two germline ends. The germline V gene encodes CDR1 KGHDR and CDR2 SFDVKD. CDR3 length: 17 amino acids. In DNA, the CDR3 is TGTGCCACCAGTGGCCAGACAGCAAGTGGGGCCAAAAACATTCAGTACTTC. Translated: CATSGQTASGAKNIQYF.

The chain recombines TRBV12-3 or TRBV12-4 with TRBJ2-2; D is perhaps TRBD1 (5 bases). Trimming removed 6 bases from V and 1 base from J, with 6 bases in between. The CDR3 totals 13 residues. CDR3 in DNA: TGTGCCAGCAGGACAGAGAACACCGGGGAGCTGTTTTTT. Its translation is CASRTENTGELFF.

This sequence joins TRBV6-2 or TRBV6-3 and TRBJ2-5; TRBD2 matches 10 bases. The CDR3 is made up of 15 amino acids. Germline CDR1 and CDR2: MNHEY and SVGEGT. The J segment lost 5 bases and the V segment lost 8 bases, leaving 11 bases of the junction unmatched. In DNA, the CDR3 is TGTGCCAGCTTACCCCCGGGACTAGCGAAGGAGACCCAGTACTTC. This gives the protein CASLPPGLAKETQYF.

The genes are TRBV25-1 and TRBJ2-5; D possibly corresponds to TRBD2 (6 bases). The germline CDR1 and CDR2 sequences are MGHDK and SYGVNS. CDR3 size: 16 residues. V was shortened by 3 bases and J by 5 bases, with 19 bases between the two germline ends. The CDR3 DNA is TGTGCCAGCAGTGAGGGTCTGGAGGGTCTCCGGGAGACCCAGTACTTC. Encoded protein: CASSEGLEGLRETQYF.